This T cell receptor (beta chain) was identified in a study of OX40 agonist ivuxolimab in advanced cancers. For the wider study: Ivuxolimab was a fully human IgG2 agonistic monoclonal antibody targeting the costimulatory receptor OX40 (CD134). Intravenous ivuxolimab was administered to patients every 2 weeks at six dose levels: 0.01, 0.1, 0.3, 1.5, 3 and 10 mg/kg. Among the approximately 50 dose-escalation patients, around 20 had hepatocellular carcinoma, some 15 melanoma, 9 renal cell carcinoma and 9 head and neck cancer. The dose-escalation cohort was roughly 80% male with a mean age of around 62 years, ranging from 23 to 79. Patients were allowed to have had prior anti-PD-1, anti-PD-L1 or anti-CTLA-4 therapy, and about 40% of the dose-escalation patients had been treated with checkpoint inhibitors. Partial responses were achieved by three dose-escalation patients, of whom one had hepatocellular carcinoma and two had cutaneous melanoma. Peripheral TCRbeta sequencing aimed to test whether ivuxolimab altered TCR sequence diversity and caused clonal T-cell expansion. The paper describes the monotherapy dose-escalation part (N = 52 patients) of the phase I trial of ivuxolimab. Study-wide conclusions, independent of this receptor: Low levels of normalized T-cell clonal expansion were also seen in some patients who did not respond. At doses of 0.1 to 3.0 mg/kg, clonal expansion of both CD4+ and CD8+ T cells in blood was seen between baseline and week 6. The antigen specificity of the clonally expanded peripheral T cells was not determined. In the 0.1-3.0 mg/kg groups, partial responders had among the lowest normalized peripheral clonal expansion, particularly in CD8+ T cells. After ivuxolimab, more expanded clones were found on average in CD8+ T cells than in CD4+ T cells.

Patients with a history of autoimmune disease or receiving systemic immunosuppression were excluded from the trial. Peripheral blood for TCR sequencing was drawn from every dose cohort at baseline, at cycle 4 day 1 and at cycle 7 day 1. The samples were taken from a phase I, first-in-human, multicenter, open-label dose-escalation trial of ivuxolimab. Adults with locally advanced or metastatic head and neck squamous cell, hepatocellular, melanoma or renal cell carcinoma were enrolled in the trial. CD4+ and CD8+ T cells were sorted separately from peripheral blood before TCR sequencing. For sequencing of the TCRbeta CDR3 region, genomic DNA was extracted from the sorted cells. TCRbeta CDR3 regions were sequenced using the immunoSEQ Assay. In TCRdb, the immuneACCESS table is reduced to in-frame sequences with V and J assigned. These tables do not hold every clone; where another copy was compared, an unresolved V gene accounts for under half, and the others remain unexplained. The sample table holds 75,000 to 100,000 clones, of which roughly nine tenths were seen once. The top ten hold 9% to 10% of the sample.

Turning to this clone: Its binding antigen is unknown. No base quality information exists; no much larger clone differs at one position.

The germline V gene sets CDR1 to SGHRS and CDR2 to YFSETQ. Its CDR3 holds 15 amino acids, cysteine through phenylalanine. Only the CDR3 DNA is retained, 45 bases long and in frame from the first base. Unmatched junction bases come to 10, with V trimmed by 10 bases and J by 0 bases. Recombination connected TRBV5-1 to TRBJ2-1, with 7 bases aligning to TRBD2. The input for sequencing was CD4+ or CD8+ T cells sorted from blood, taken in a trial of the OX40 agonist ivuxolimab. The receptor comes from an adult with an advanced solid tumor such as melanoma, head and neck, liver or kidney cancer. The nucleotide sequence is given as TGCGCCGGATCACGGGGGGTGTCCTCCTACAATGAGCAGTTCTTC. It translates as CAGSRGVSSYNEQFF.